This entry concerns a single TCR beta chain. Its antigen is currently unknown. In the PCR, 60 Vbeta and 13 Jbeta primers were used. Sequencing used immunoSEQ multiplex PCR; TCRdb keeps in-frame clones, though not all of them. Seen here are 120,000 to 150,000 clones, 60% to 85% observed once, and the top ten hold less than 8%. The sample comes from a study of cytomegalovirus exposure and HLA in healthy donors. Study overall: HLA-typed donors were the source of some 85 million unique TCRs, which an early data release held.

Germline V gene data show CDR1 as SNHLY and CDR2 as FYNNEI. The CDR3 is 16 residues long. Germline trimming cut 5 bases from V and 4 bases from J; bases unmatched to any gene: 12. Study outcomes and limitations: Later work found most CMV-associated TCR beta chains apparently HLA-restricted. About 150 TCR beta chains were listed as cytomegalovirus-associated.

All donors participated as healthy donors of bone marrow. The TCR originated in a woman aged 40-49 years in good health and CMV-seropositive. The specimen was PBMCs. The chain recombines TRBV2 with TRBJ1-2, with TRBD1 identical over 8 bases. CDR3 residues: CASSLQQGVFSYGYTF. CDR3 nucleotides: TGTGCCAGCAGTCTCCAACAGGGGGTGTTCTCCTATGGCTACACCTTC.